These T cell receptor beta chains were read from a single sample in a study of blood T cell repertoires in COVID-19. Here immunoSEQ multiplex PCR was the method, and the copy in TCRdb shows in-frame clones only, minus some. The top ten clones hold approximately 12% of a sample with roughly 290,000 clones, 70% to 90% of them seen once. Sequences were obtained from peripheral blood. The receptors were sampled from a woman aged 55 to 70 with acute or convalescent COVID-19. The CDR3 runs from the conserved cysteine through the conserved F or W. A D gene is named only where the DNA matches it firmly. Expanded clones get a size class; other rows say once, few or many, or leave the size out.

CDR3aa: CSPSRDTEAFF
CDR3nt: TGCAGTCCCTCCCGGGACACTGAAGCTTTCTTT
len: 11
j_gene: TRBJ1-1
abundance: -
v_gene: TRBV20-1
d_gene: -

CDR3aa: CSARQPNYEQYF
CDR3nt: TGCAGCGCTAGACAGCCTAATTACGAGCAGTACTTC
len: 12
j_gene: TRBJ2-7
abundance: -
v_gene: TRBV29-1
d_gene: -

CDR3aa: CASSQGPVRATLAKNIQYF
CDR3nt: TGTGCCAGCAGCCAAGGCCCGGTTCGAGCGACCCTAGCCAAAAACATTCAGTACTTC
len: 19
j_gene: TRBJ2-4
abundance: once
v_gene: TRBV3-1/TRBV3-2
d_gene: -

CDR3aa: CASRKPGQGIVSNQPQHF
CDR3nt: TGTGCCAGCAGAAAACCGGGACAGGGAATCGTAAGCAATCAGCCCCAGCATTTT
len: 18
j_gene: TRBJ1-5
abundance: -
v_gene: TRBV28
d_gene: TRBD1

CDR3aa: CASSDARNSNQPQHF
CDR3nt: TGTGCCAGCAGTGACGCCAGAAATAGCAATCAGCCCCAGCATTTT
len: 15
j_gene: TRBJ1-5
abundance: -
v_gene: TRBV2
d_gene: -

CDR3aa: CASSPARLRGTDTQYF
CDR3nt: TGTGCCAGCAGCCCAGCGCGGCTCAGGGGCACAGATACGCAGTATTTT
len: 16
j_gene: TRBJ2-3
abundance: -
v_gene: TRBV7-8
d_gene: -

CDR3aa: CASSSDRGRTEAFF
CDR3nt: TGTGCCAGCAGCTCGGACAGGGGGCGAACTGAAGCTTTCTTT
len: 14
j_gene: TRBJ1-1
abundance: -
v_gene: TRBV11-1
d_gene: TRBD1

CDR3aa: CATSRGYNFLAFF
CDR3nt: TGTGCCACCAGCAGAGGCTATAATTTCCTGGCTTTCTTT
len: 13
j_gene: TRBJ1-1
abundance: -
v_gene: TRBV15
d_gene: -

CDR3aa: CASSFRLAKDNEQFF
CDR3nt: TGTGCCAGCAGCTTTCGTCTAGCGAAGGACAATGAGCAGTTCTTC
len: 15
j_gene: TRBJ2-1
abundance: once
v_gene: TRBV7-3
d_gene: -

CDR3aa: CASSSQMPYTGELFF
CDR3nt: TGTGCCAGCAGTTCCCAGATGCCTTACACCGGGGAGCTGTTTTTT
len: 15
j_gene: TRBJ2-2
abundance: -
v_gene: TRBV28
d_gene: -

CDR3aa: CASSLSGSTDTQYF
CDR3nt: TGTGCCAGCAGCTTATCCGGGAGCACAGATACGCAGTATTTT
len: 14
j_gene: TRBJ2-3
abundance: -
v_gene: TRBV7-3
d_gene: -

CDR3aa: CASSLYKGNSYEQYF
CDR3nt: TGTGCCAGCAGCTTATACAAGGGGAACTCCTACGAGCAGTACTTC
len: 15
j_gene: TRBJ2-7
abundance: -
v_gene: TRBV5-4
d_gene: -

CDR3aa: CASSFRPGNSYGYTF
CDR3nt: TGTGCCAGCAGCTTCAGGCCAGGGAACAGCTATGGCTACACCTTC
len: 15
j_gene: TRBJ1-2
abundance: few
v_gene: TRBV11-3
d_gene: -

CDR3aa: CAISTTGSYNEQFF
CDR3nt: TGTGCCATCAGCACCACAGGCTCCTACAATGAGCAGTTCTTC
len: 14
j_gene: TRBJ2-1
abundance: -
v_gene: TRBV10-3
d_gene: -

CDR3aa: CASSEGGGFTEKLFF
CDR3nt: TGTGCCAGCAGTGAAGGGGGCGGTTTCACGGAAAAACTGTTTTTT
len: 15
j_gene: TRBJ1-4
abundance: -
v_gene: TRBV6-1
d_gene: -

CDR3aa: CASSIDRQGARPQHF
CDR3nt: TGTGCCAGTAGTATAGACCGACAGGGGGCTAGGCCCCAGCATTTT
len: 15
j_gene: TRBJ1-5
abundance: -
v_gene: TRBV19
d_gene: TRBD1

CDR3aa: CASSSRQGHPSSYNSPLHF
CDR3nt: TGTGCCAGCAGCTCGCGCCAGGGACACCCGAGCTCCTATAATTCACCCCTCCACTTT
len: 19
j_gene: TRBJ1-6
abundance: -
v_gene: TRBV28
d_gene: -

CDR3aa: CASSVTLQGRNYGYTF
CDR3nt: TGTGCCAGCAGCGTCACGCTACAGGGGAGAAACTATGGCTACACCTTC
len: 16
j_gene: TRBJ1-2
abundance: -
v_gene: TRBV9
d_gene: TRBD1

CDR3aa: CASSLEGLAGVDEQFF
CDR3nt: TGTGCCAGCAGCCTGGAAGGACTAGCGGGGGTAGATGAGCAGTTCTTC
len: 16
j_gene: TRBJ2-1
abundance: -
v_gene: TRBV4-2
d_gene: TRBD2

CDR3aa: CASSLSSPPASYGYTF
CDR3nt: TGTGCCAGCAGCTTATCTAGTCCGCCAGCAAGCTATGGCTACACCTTC
len: 16
j_gene: TRBJ1-2
abundance: -
v_gene: TRBV7-6
d_gene: -

CDR3aa: CASSPTSEYTDTQYF
CDR3nt: TGTGCCAGCAGCCCAACTAGCGAGTACACAGATACGCAGTATTTT
len: 15
j_gene: TRBJ2-3
abundance: -
v_gene: TRBV7-3
d_gene: TRBD2

CDR3aa: CASSFDRGRGEQYF
CDR3nt: TGCGCCAGCAGCTTCGACAGGGGCAGGGGGGAGCAGTACTTC
len: 14
j_gene: TRBJ2-7
abundance: once
v_gene: TRBV5-1
d_gene: TRBD1

CDR3aa: CASSLAGGYGYTF
CDR3nt: TGTGCCAGCAGCTTGGCAGGGGGCTATGGCTACACCTTC
len: 13
j_gene: TRBJ1-2
abundance: -
v_gene: TRBV5-4
d_gene: TRBD1

CDR3aa: CASSPPSSGYTF
CDR3nt: TGTGCCAGCTCACCACCTTCAAGCGGCTACACCTTC
len: 12
j_gene: TRBJ1-2
abundance: -
v_gene: TRBV18
d_gene: -

CDR3aa: CASSIPRENGNEQFF
CDR3nt: TGTGCCAGTAGTATACCGCGGGAGAATGGCAATGAGCAGTTCTTC
len: 15
j_gene: TRBJ2-1
abundance: -
v_gene: TRBV19
d_gene: TRBD2

CDR3aa: CASSPQPTRSGNTIYF
CDR3nt: TGTGCCAGCTCACCGCAGCCAACGAGGTCTGGAAACACCATATATTTT
len: 16
j_gene: TRBJ1-3
abundance: -
v_gene: TRBV18
d_gene: -

CDR3aa: CASRRDRESFGYTF
CDR3nt: TGTGCCAGCAGACGGGACAGGGAGTCTTTTGGCTACACCTTC
len: 14
j_gene: TRBJ1-2
abundance: -
v_gene: TRBV7-2
d_gene: TRBD1